The 21 T cell receptor beta chains listed next were all sequenced from one sample in a study of blood T cell repertoires in COVID-19. Libraries were prepared by immunoSEQ multiplex PCR; TCRdb keeps only in-frame clonotypes and omits some of them. The sample shows 200,000 to 250,000 clones, more than 80% of them seen only once. Sequencing input: PBMCs or T cells enriched from blood (not recorded which). These receptor sequences come from a man between 60 and 70 years old who had recovered from COVID-19.

The V call is TRBV7-3, the J call TRBJ1-1; 11 positions agree with TRBD1. CDR3 length: 15 amino acids. J lost 6 bases, V lost 3 bases, and 6 bases had no gene match. Germline V gives CDR1 SGHTA, CDR2 FQGTGA. CDR3: CASSLTGTGGAEAFF. DNA of the CDR3: TGTGCCAGCAGCTTGACCGGGACAGGGGGAGCTGAAGCTTTCTTT.

There are a few counts of this clone. The chain combines TRBV7-2 with TRBJ2-3; TRBD1 matches at 8 bases. Germline assignment: CDR1 SGHTA and CDR2 FQGNSA. The J segment lost 2 bases and the V segment lost 6 bases, leaving 7 bases of the junction unmatched. The CDR3 runs to 15 residues. The DNA of the CDR3 is TGTGCCAGCAGATATACAGGGGGACCCACAGATACGCAGTATTTT. The encoded protein is CASRYTGGPTDTQYF. The full variable domain, in which reference TRBV7-2 and TRBJ2-3 provide the parts outside the CDR3, is GAGVSQSPSNKVTEKGKDVELRCDPISGHTALYWYRQSLGQGLEFLIYFQGNSAPDKSGLPSDRFSAERTGGSVSTLTIQRTQQEDSAVYLCASRYTGGPTDTQYFGPGTRLTVL.

This clone was observed once. The chain has TRBV19 and TRBJ2-1; 10 nucleotides agree with TRBD1. Germline assignment: CDR1 LNHDA and CDR2 SQIVND (reference sequence). With V trimmed by 4 bases and J by 3 bases, 6 bases remained unmatched. The CDR3 is 16 amino acids. The CDR3 region is CASSTRDRGGYNEQFF. The CDR3 region has the DNA TGTGCCAGTAGTACCCGGGACAGGGGAGGCTACAATGAGCAGTTCTTC.

This rearrangement joins TRBV5-1 to TRBJ1-2, with 7 bases matching TRBD1. The CDR3 length is 15 residues. J was trimmed by 4 bases and V by 3 bases; bases with no gene match: 9. The germline V gene encodes CDR1 SGHRS and CDR2 YFSETQ. The CDR3 here is CASSYDLTGTYGYTF. The CDR3 DNA sequence: TGCGCCAGCAGCTATGATTTGACAGGGACCTATGGCTACACCTTC. Supplemented by reference TRBV5-1 and TRBJ1-2, the full variable domain reads KAGVTQTPRYLIKTRGQQVTLSCSPISGHRSVSWYQQTPGQGLQFLFEYFSETQRNKGNFPGRFSGRQFSNSRSEMNVSTLELGDSALYLCASSYDLTGTYGYTFGSGTRLTVV.

V and J are TRBV2 and TRBJ1-4, with 10 bases identical to TRBD1. Germline-derived CDR1 and CDR2 are SNHLY and FYNNEI. The CDR3 has 15 residues. V lost 6 bases and J lost 0; bases outside the gene matches: 1. The chain's CDR3 is CASSGQGATNEKLFF. In DNA form, the CDR3 reads TGTGCCAGCAGCGGACAGGGGGCAACTAATGAAAAACTGTTTTTT.

This clone was seen only once. This rearrangement joins TRBV4-1 to TRBJ1-4; D gene unclear. The CDR3 runs to 17 residues. Germline V gene sequence: CDR1 MGHRA, CDR2 YSYEKL. Trimming took off 0 bases at V and 3 bases at J, with 14 bases between the two ends. CDR3 sequence: CASSQEGRGFSNEKLFF. CDR3 DNA sequence: TGCGCCAGCAGCCAAGAAGGGAGAGGATTCTCTAATGAAAAACTGTTTTTT.

The chain employs TRBV5-1 and TRBJ1-2; 12 nucleotides line up with TRBD1. The germline gives CDR1 SGHRS, CDR2 YFSETQ. J lost 4 bases, V lost 0 bases, and 4 bases had no gene match. The CDR3 totals 16 residues. This CDR3 is CASSLGGTGGSYGYTF. The CDR3 region has the DNA TGCGCCAGCAGCTTGGGAGGGACAGGGGGCTCCTATGGCTACACCTTC.

This chain links TRBV2 with TRBJ1-5; tentatively, D is TRBD1 (5 bases). V was clipped by 6 bases and J by 0 bases, with 12 bases between them. Germline V lookup: CDR1 SNHLY, CDR2 FYNNEI. The CDR3 has 15 residues. CDR3 coding DNA: TGTGCCAGCAGCCAAGGGGATTATAGCAATCAGCCCCAGCATTTT. It specifies CASSQGDYSNQPQHF.

The V gene is TRBV7-9, the J gene TRBJ2-3; 11 nucleotides align to TRBD1. J gave up 1 base and V 5 bases, and 5 bases lay outside the gene matches. This CDR3 has 16 residues. Germline values: CDR1 SEHNR, CDR2 FQNEAQ (reference sequence). This chain's CDR3 is CASSPGTGGGTDTQYF. The CDR3 coding sequence is TGTGCCAGCAGCCCAGGGACAGGGGGTGGCACAGATACGCAGTATTTT.

The gene calls are TRBV7-2 and TRBJ1-3; 7 bases are shared with TRBD1. The germline CDR1 and CDR2 sequences are SGHTA and FQGNSA. This CDR3 is built from 15 residues. Germline trimming cut 1 base from V and 3 bases from J; bases unmatched to any gene: 3. As DNA, the CDR3 is TGTGCCAGCAGCTTAGTAGCAGGGGGTGGAAACACCATATATTTT. Its protein is CASSLVAGGGNTIYF.

The V call is TRBV4-1, the J call TRBJ2-5; 8 bases are shared with TRBD2. With 2 bases clipped from V and 5 bases from J, the junction kept 10 bases outside the gene matches. Per the germline V gene, CDR1 is MGHRA and CDR2 is YSYEKL. The CDR3 extends over 16 amino acids. The CDR3 reads CASSQLAGEKSETQYF. DNA of the CDR3: TGCGCCAGCAGCCAACTAGCGGGCGAGAAATCGGAGACCCAGTACTTC.

This sequence joins TRBV29-1 and TRBJ2-7; TRBD1 matches at 10 bases. This CDR3 has 13 amino acids. With 4 bases clipped from V and 6 bases from J, the junction kept 6 bases outside the gene matches. Germline values: CDR1 SQVTM, CDR2 ANQGSEA. The CDR3 DNA reads as TGCAGCGTTGGGGACAGGGGTCCACTCGAGCAGTACTTC. It yields the protein CSVGDRGPLEQYF.

The chain combines TRBV5-1 with TRBJ2-2; the D gene is possibly TRBD1 (6 bases). Trimming pared 0 bases from V and 0 bases from J, leaving 9 bases between. This CDR3 comprises 16 residues. The germline V gene encodes CDR1 SGHRS and CDR2 YFSETQ. DNA of the CDR3: TGCGCCAGCAGCTTGGAGAGGGGGACGAACACCGGGGAGCTGTTTTTT. Protein product: CASSLERGTNTGELFF. The whole variable domain, remainder taken from reference TRBV5-1 and TRBJ2-2, is KAGVTQTPRYLIKTRGQQVTLSCSPISGHRSVSWYQQTPGQGLQFLFEYFSETQRNKGNFPGRFSGRQFSNSRSEMNVSTLELGDSALYLCASSLERGTNTGELFFGEGSRLTVL.

The chain is built from TRBV2 and TRBJ2-3; no clear D. Between the trimmed V and J ends, which lost 2 bases and 4 bases, there was a span of 4 bases. Germline V gene sequence: CDR1 SNHLY, CDR2 FYNNEI. The CDR3 runs 12 residues. The CDR3 DNA reads as TGTGCCAGCAGTGAACAGGCAGATACGCAGTATTTT. Protein: CASSEQADTQYF.

This clone has just one count. The J gene is TRBJ2-3, the V gene TRBV2; 8 nucleotides align to TRBD1. J lost 4 bases, V lost 6 bases, and 3 bases had no gene match. Germline CDR1 is SNHLY and CDR2 is FYNNEI. This CDR3 comprises 13 residues. The CDR3 DNA follows: TGTGCCAGCAGGACAGGGGTTCCAGATACGCAGTATTTT. This encodes CASRTGVPDTQYF.

The chain carries TRBV10-3 and TRBJ2-1, with TRBD2 matching 7 bases. The germline gives CDR1 ENHRY, CDR2 SYGVKD. V lost 2 bases, J lost 4 bases, and 2 bases stayed unmatched. This CDR3 comprises 14 residues. CDR3 residues: CAISEGGGYNEQFF. CDR3 DNA: TGTGCCATCAGTGAGGGCGGGGGTTACAATGAGCAGTTCTTC.

The chain has TRBV15 and TRBJ2-2, with D possibly TRBD1 on 6 matching bases. CDR1 and CDR2 (germline): LNHNV, YYDKDF (reference sequence). This CDR3 comprises 15 residues. V was clipped by 0 bases and J by 3 bases, with 8 bases between them. The CDR3, as DNA: TGTGCCACCAGCAGAGACACAGGGTACACCGGGGAGCTGTTTTTT. Its protein product is CATSRDTGYTGELFF. The whole variable domain, filled in from reference TRBV15 and TRBJ2-2, reads DAMVIQNPRYQVTQFGKPVTLSCSQTLNHNVMYWYQQKSSQAPKLLFHYYDKDFNNEADTPDNFQSRRPNTSFCFLDIRSPGLGDTAMYLCATSRDTGYTGELFFGEGSRLTVL.

The chain employs TRBV4-3 and TRBJ2-1; weak D call: TRBD1 (6 bases). The CDR3 spans 17 residues. The V and J ends lost 0 bases and 6 bases respectively, with 18 bases between them. Germline-derived CDR1 and CDR2 are LGHNA and YSLEER. The CDR3 region has the DNA TGCGCCAGCAGCCAAGACGGGGCAGGGGTCGCGGGCAATGAGCAGTTCTTC. This translates into CASSQDGAGVAGNEQFF.

V usage is TRBV7-2 and J usage is TRBJ1-1; possibly TRBD1 for D (5 bases). This CDR3 has 15 amino acids. Trimming removed 5 bases at V and 4 bases at J, with 17 bases between. The germline V gene has CDR1 SGHTA and CDR2 FQGNSA. The CDR3 is CASSPDGGRVTEAFF. Written as DNA, the CDR3 is TGTGCCAGCAGCCCAGACGGGGGGAGGGTCACTGAAGCTTTCTTT.

The chain couples TRBV5-8 to TRBJ2-7; no definite D call. The V end was cut by 1 base, the J end by 7 bases, with 12 bases between. The CDR3 extends over 13 amino acids. Germline assignment: CDR1 SGHTS and CDR2 YDEGEE. The CDR3 reads CASSLSAAWEQYF. CDR3 DNA: TGTGCCAGCAGCTTGTCGGCAGCGTGGGAGCAGTACTTC.

The chain joins TRBV5-1 to TRBJ2-3, with D tentatively TRBD1 (6 bases). The CDR3 spans 14 residues. Germline lookup yields CDR1 SGHRS and CDR2 YFSETQ. V was cut by 6 bases and J by 3 bases, with 14 bases left in between. CDR3 DNA: TGCGCCAGCATGCAGGACAGACAAACAGATACGCAGTATTTT. Protein: CASMQDRQTDTQYF.